A single sample is the source of the 25 T cell receptor beta chains below, sequenced in a study of graft-versus-host responses after intestinal transplantation. Profiling relied on immunoSEQ multiplex PCR, and the TCRdb table lists in-frame clones only, not all of them. The sample has around 40,000 clones; approximately 95% are singletons. What these receptors recognize is not known. The sequencing here drew on unstimulated CD4+ T cells sorted from spleen or lymph node cells, taken before transplant. The receptors derive from a human donor who was the organ donor for an intestinal transplant.

In its sample, this clone was seen once. The chain has TRBV6-5 and TRBJ2-1; D may be TRBD2 (7 bases). The CDR3 spans 15 residues. V lost 7 bases, J lost 2 bases, and 15 bases lay in between. Germline CDR1 reads MNHEY; CDR2 reads SVGAGI. CDR3 sequence reads: CASNPRGAPYNEQFF. In nucleotides, the CDR3 is TGTGCCAGCAACCCCCGGGGGGCCCCCTACAATGAGCAGTTCTTC.

This chain connects TRBV19 to TRBJ2-2, with D possibly matching TRBD2 (5 bases). Germline V gives CDR1 LNHDA, CDR2 SQIVND (reference sequence). The CDR3 loop spans 14 amino acids. The V gene lost 3 bases and the J gene lost 6 bases, with 11 bases spanning the gap. DNA of the CDR3: TGTGCCAGTAGTATTAGCGAGGCCCCCGGGGAGCTGTTTTTT. The encoded protein is CASSISEAPGELFF.

V gene TRBV5-6 combines with J gene TRBJ1-3; a weak D match, TRBD1 (6 bases). This CDR3 has 16 residues. CDR1 is SGHDT and CDR2 is YYEEEE in the germline V gene. Trimming cost V 0 bases and J 0 bases, with 10 bases left between them. The CDR3 reads CASSLVWDTSGNTIYF. The CDR3 DNA is TGTGCCAGCAGCTTGGTATGGGACACCTCTGGAAACACCATATATTTT.

The CDR3 loop is CASSFGGTGNSPLHF. The CDR3 bases are TGTGCCAGCAGCTTTGGGGGGACAGGAAATTCACCCCTCCACTTT. The chain has TRBV11-3 and TRBJ1-6; 8 bases match TRBD1. V gave up 3 bases and J gave up 7 bases; unmatched junction bases: 5. The CDR3 is made up of 15 amino acids. Germline CDR1 is SGHNT and CDR2 is YENEEA.

This clone was seen a single time. In this CDR3 the conserved last residue, phenylalanine or tryptophan, is missing, so a read error is likely. The V call is TRBV7-2, the J call TRBJ2-7, with 12 bases lining up with TRBD1. V lost 5 bases to trimming and J lost 1 base; unmatched junction nucleotides: 9. This CDR3 has 17 residues. Germline CDR1 is SGHTA and CDR2 is FQGNSA. CDR3 DNA: TGTGCCAGCAGCCTCCGACCGGGACAGGGGGCATCCTACGAGCAGTACCTC. Protein product: CASSLRPGQGASYEQYL.

This clone was found once. The chain carries TRBV25-1 and TRBJ2-5; D not resolved. CDR3 length equals 13 residues. CDR1 and CDR2 (germline): MGHDK, SYGVNS. The germline V and J ends were trimmed by 0 bases and 5 bases, with 7 bases remaining between them. This CDR3 is CASSEYGWETQYF. DNA of the CDR3: TGTGCCAGCAGTGAATATGGGTGGGAGACCCAGTACTTC.

The chain carries TRBV9 and TRBJ2-1; 9 nucleotides line up with TRBD2. V lost 4 bases to trimming and J lost 15 bases; unmatched junction nucleotides: 17. From germline, CDR1 is SGDLS and CDR2 YYNGEE. This CDR3 has 15 amino acids. In DNA, the CDR3 is TGTGCCAGCAGCCCAGCCCCGTCCGTGACTAGCGGTTCGTTCTTC. Residues: CASSPAPSVTSGSFF.

The CDR3 here is CASRRGFLSTDTQYF. The CDR3 nucleotides read TGTGCCAGCAGGAGGGGGTTTTTAAGCACAGATACGCAGTATTTT. This sequence joins TRBV27 and TRBJ2-3, with a weak D call TRBD1 (6 bases). Trimming took off 6 bases at V and 0 bases at J, with 13 bases between the two ends. CDR1 MNHEY and CDR2 SMNVEV come from the germline V gene (reference sequence). CDR3 length equals 15 residues.

This chain joins TRBV6-5 and TRBJ2-4; D is perhaps TRBD2 (5 bases). V was trimmed by 0 bases and J by 2 bases, leaving 8 bases between them. CDR3 length: 15 amino acids. Germline CDR1 MNHEY, CDR2 SVGAGI. CDR3 amino acids: CASSYSRGSKNIQYF. The CDR3 DNA reads TGTGCCAGCAGTTACTCTAGAGGGTCCAAAAACATTCAGTACTTC.

The chain couples TRBV18 to TRBJ1-6, with 9 bases aligning to TRBD1. Germline lookup yields CDR1 KGHSH and CDR2 LQKENI. This CDR3 region has 18 residues. The ends lost 2 bases at V and 0 bases at J; junction bases unmatched: 5. The CDR3 coding sequence is TGTGCCAGCTCACCAAGAGGGACAGGGAGCTCCTATAATTCACCCCTCCACTTT. This encodes CASSPRGTGSSYNSPLHF.

The genes are TRBV4-3 and TRBJ1-3; D is ambiguous. CDR1 is LGHNA and CDR2 is YSLEER in the germline V gene. V lost 0 bases, J lost 8 bases, and 8 bases lay in between. The CDR3 contains 13 residues. CDR3 loop: CASSQDKGYTIYF. For the CDR3, the DNA is TGCGCCAGCAGCCAAGACAAGGGCTACACCATATATTTT.

The V gene is TRBV6-5, the J gene TRBJ2-2; a weak D match, TRBD1 (5 bases). The CDR3 has 15 amino acids. Per the germline V gene, CDR1 is MNHEY and CDR2 is SVGAGI. Trimming took off 0 bases at V and 0 bases at J, with 5 bases between the two ends. Written as DNA, the CDR3 is TGTGCCAGCAGTTACTCAGGGGCGAACACCGGGGAGCTGTTTTTT. As protein: CASSYSGANTGELFF.

V and J are TRBV9 and TRBJ1-2; TRBD1 aligns across 7 bases. CDR3 length equals 14 residues. J gave up 2 bases and V 1 base, and 2 bases lay outside the gene matches. Germline V gives CDR1 SGDLS, CDR2 YYNGEE. CDR3 loop: CASSVMTGNYGYTF. CDR3 sequence (DNA): TGTGCCAGCAGCGTAATGACAGGGAACTATGGCTACACCTTC.

This clone occurred once. The J gene is TRBJ1-2, the V gene TRBV5-1; no definite D call. V lost 0 bases, J lost 0 bases, and 15 bases lay in between. The CDR3 is made up of 17 amino acids. CDR1 and CDR2 from the germline V gene are SGHRS and YFSETQ. The CDR3 bases are TGCGCCAGCAGCTTGGAATCTCCGGGAATAGCTAACTATGGCTACACCTTC. This encodes CASSLESPGIANYGYTF.

This rearrangement joins TRBV29-1 to TRBJ1-1; D remains unclear. CDR3 size: 14 residues. Trimming took off 4 bases at V and 0 bases at J, with 12 bases between the two ends. Germline CDR1 reads SQVTM; CDR2 reads ANQGSEA. CDR3 sequence: CSVVRQFMNTEAFF. The CDR3 DNA is TGCAGCGTTGTTCGGCAGTTCATGAACACTGAAGCTTTCTTT.

This clone was recorded once. The chain employs TRBV5-4 and TRBJ2-1, with 15 nucleotides matching TRBD2. CDR1 is SGHNT and CDR2 is YYREEE in the germline V gene (reference sequence). Unmatched junction bases numbered 6, after V lost 0 bases and J lost 14 bases. The CDR3 length is 15 residues. CDR3: CASSLGGLAGGIKFF. The CDR3 DNA reads as TGTGCCAGCAGCTTGGGAGGACTAGCGGGGGGGATAAAGTTCTTC. Supplemented by reference TRBV5-4 and TRBJ2-1, the full variable domain reads ETGVTQSPTHLIKTRGQQVTLRCSSQSGHNTVSWYQQALGQGPQFIFQYYREEENGRGNFPPRFSGLQFPNYSSELNVNALELDDSALYLCASSLGGLAGGIKFFGPGTRLTVL.

This chain uses TRBV30 with TRBJ1-6; D gene unclear. Germline V lookup: CDR1 GTSNPN, CDR2 SVGIG (reference sequence). CDR3 length equals 15 residues. Deletions cut 3 bases from V and 2 bases from J, with 11 bases between. The CDR3 DNA sequence: TGTGCCTGGAGCGGGAGGGTCGCCTATAATTCACCCCTCCACTTT. Translating gives CAWSGRVAYNSPLHF.

This rearrangement joins TRBV5-4 to TRBJ2-5; 7 bases align to TRBD1. The junction had 15 bases not matched to a gene; V was cut back by 6 bases and J by 4 bases. Germline V gene lookup returns CDR1 SGHNT and CDR2 YYREEE (reference sequence). This CDR3 is built from 16 residues. The DNA of the CDR3 is TGTGCCAGCACGGACAGGCGCGCTGGGTCGGGAGAGACCCAGTACTTC. Its translation: CASTDRRAGSGETQYF.

The genes are TRBV6-1 and TRBJ2-5; maybe TRBD1 (6 bases). Trimming cost V 3 bases and J 2 bases, with 7 bases left between them. This CDR3 contains 13 residues. Per the germline V gene, CDR1 is MNHNS and CDR2 is SASEGT. CDR3 nucleotide sequence: TGTGCCAGCAGTGAGAGGGGGCAAGAGACCCAGTACTTC. This encodes CASSERGQETQYF.

DNA of the CDR3: TGTGCCAGCAGCTTAGGGGACAGGAGGGGAAACACCATATATTTT. Its protein product is CASSLGDRRGNTIYF. This chain uses TRBV11-2 with TRBJ1-3; the match to TRBD1 covers 8 bases. Germline trimming cut 1 base from V and 4 bases from J; bases unmatched to any gene: 3. This CDR3 is 15 amino acids long. CDR1 is SGHAT and CDR2 is FQNNGV in the germline V gene.

The chain is built from TRBV10-3 and TRBJ2-3, with 16 bases aligning to TRBD2. Germline trimming cut 6 bases from V and 5 bases from J; bases unmatched to any gene: 5. The CDR3 is 16 amino acids. In germline, CDR1 is ENHRY, CDR2 SYGVKD. The CDR3 here is CAISGTSGGALDTQYF. The CDR3 bases are TGTGCCATCAGCGGGACTAGCGGGGGGGCCCTAGATACGCAGTATTTT.

V and J are TRBV7-8 and TRBJ2-5, with D possibly matching TRBD2 (6 bases). The DNA end is more similar to TRBJ2-7, so the J call may be wrong. Per germline, CDR1 SGHVS and CDR2 FQNEAQ. The CDR3 totals 15 residues. The CDR3 spells CASSLGGGSSYEQYF. The CDR3 DNA is TGTGCCAGCAGCTTAGGTGGAGGGAGCTCCTACGAGCAGTACTTC.

The chain employs TRBV6-5 and TRBJ2-5; D remains unclear. CDR3 size: 12 residues. The V gene's germline CDR1 is MNHEY and CDR2 SVGAGI. V was clipped by 0 bases and J by 5 bases, with 4 bases between them. The CDR3 region has the DNA TGTGCCAGCAGTTACTCATGGGAGACCCAGTACTTC. This encodes CASSYSWETQYF.

The J gene is TRBJ2-4, the V gene TRBV6-4; D is ambiguous. V was pared by 2 bases and J by 0 bases, with 2 bases between. The CDR3 spans 13 residues. Germline CDR1 and CDR2: MRHNA and SNTAGT. CDR3 DNA: TGTGCCAGCAGTGACATAGCCAAAAACATTCAGTACTTC. Translation: CASSDIAKNIQYF.

The V and J genes are TRBV4-1 and TRBJ2-3; possibly TRBD2 for D (6 bases). Per germline, CDR1 MGHRA and CDR2 YSYEKL. The CDR3 has 17 amino acids. Trimming removed 4 bases at V and 2 bases at J, with 19 bases between. DNA for the CDR3: TGCGCCAGCAGCCGACAAGAGTCTAGCGCCTACACAGATACGCAGTATTTT. Translating it yields CASSRQESSAYTDTQYF.